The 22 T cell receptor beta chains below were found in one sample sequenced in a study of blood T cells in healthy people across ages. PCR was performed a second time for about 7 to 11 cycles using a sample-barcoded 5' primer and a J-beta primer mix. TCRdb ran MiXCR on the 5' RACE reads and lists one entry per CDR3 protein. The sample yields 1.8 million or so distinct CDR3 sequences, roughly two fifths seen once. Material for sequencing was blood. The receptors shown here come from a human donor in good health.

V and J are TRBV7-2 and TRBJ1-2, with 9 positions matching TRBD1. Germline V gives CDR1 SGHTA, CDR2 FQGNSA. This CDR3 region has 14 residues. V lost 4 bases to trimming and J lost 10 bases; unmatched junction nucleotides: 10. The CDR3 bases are TGTGCCAGCAGCTCCACCGGGACAGGGTTGATCTACACCTTC. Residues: CASSSTGTGLIYTF.

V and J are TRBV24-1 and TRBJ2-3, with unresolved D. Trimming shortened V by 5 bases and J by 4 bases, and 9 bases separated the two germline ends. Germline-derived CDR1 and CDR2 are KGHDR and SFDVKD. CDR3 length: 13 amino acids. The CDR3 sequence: CATSVPGADTQYF. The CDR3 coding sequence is TGTGCCACCAGTGTCCCAGGTGCAGATACGCAGTATTTT.

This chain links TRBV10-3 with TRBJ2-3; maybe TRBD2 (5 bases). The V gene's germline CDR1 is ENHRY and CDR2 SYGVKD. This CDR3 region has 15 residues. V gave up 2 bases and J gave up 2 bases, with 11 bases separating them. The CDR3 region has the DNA TGTGCCATCAGTGAGCGGCAGCGGAACACAGATACGCAGTATTTT. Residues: CAISERQRNTDTQYF.

In nucleotides, the CDR3 is TGTGCCAGCAGCTTGACTAGCGGGGAATCCTACGAGCAGTACTTC. It yields the protein CASSLTSGESYEQYF. The chain uses TRBV7-2 and TRBJ2-7; the match to TRBD2 covers 11 bases. V dropped 3 bases and J dropped 1; count of bases not matched to a gene: 2. Per germline, CDR1 SGHTA and CDR2 FQGNSA. The CDR3 length is 15 residues.

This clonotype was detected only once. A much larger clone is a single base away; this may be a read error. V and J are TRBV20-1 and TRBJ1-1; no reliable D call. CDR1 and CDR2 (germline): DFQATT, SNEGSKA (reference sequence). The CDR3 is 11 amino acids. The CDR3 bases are TGCAGTGCTAGAGAGGGTCTAGAAGCTTTGTTT. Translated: CSAREGLEALF.

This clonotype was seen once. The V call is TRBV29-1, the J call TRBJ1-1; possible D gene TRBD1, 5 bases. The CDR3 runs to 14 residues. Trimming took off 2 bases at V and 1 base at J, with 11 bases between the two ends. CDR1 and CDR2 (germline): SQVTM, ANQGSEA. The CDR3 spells CSVELGAPNTEAFF. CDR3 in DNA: TGCAGCGTTGAACTCGGGGCCCCGAACACTGAAGCTTTCTTT.

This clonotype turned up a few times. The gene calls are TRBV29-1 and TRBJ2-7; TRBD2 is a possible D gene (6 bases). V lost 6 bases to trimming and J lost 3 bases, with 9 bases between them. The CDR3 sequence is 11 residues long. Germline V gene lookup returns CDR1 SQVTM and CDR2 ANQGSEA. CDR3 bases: TGCAGCGTCAGGCGGGGCTACGAGCAGTACTTC. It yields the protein CSVRRGYEQYF.

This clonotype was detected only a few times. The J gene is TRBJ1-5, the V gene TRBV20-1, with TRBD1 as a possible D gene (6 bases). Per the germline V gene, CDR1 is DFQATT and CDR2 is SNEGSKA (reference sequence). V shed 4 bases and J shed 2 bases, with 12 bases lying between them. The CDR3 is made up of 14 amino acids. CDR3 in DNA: TGCAGTGCTAAAGGGGGTCTAGGCAATCAGCCCCAGCATTTT. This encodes CSAKGGLGNQPQHF.

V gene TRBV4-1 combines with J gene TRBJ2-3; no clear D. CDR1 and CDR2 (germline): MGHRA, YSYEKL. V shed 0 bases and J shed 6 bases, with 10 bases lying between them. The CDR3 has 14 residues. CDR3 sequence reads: CASSQDATGDTQYF. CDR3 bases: TGCGCCAGCAGCCAAGACGCGACCGGGGATACGCAGTATTTT.

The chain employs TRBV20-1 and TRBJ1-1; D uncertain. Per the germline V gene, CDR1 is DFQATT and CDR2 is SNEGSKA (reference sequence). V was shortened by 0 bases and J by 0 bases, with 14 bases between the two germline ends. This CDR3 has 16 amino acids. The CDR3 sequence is CSARDPRTGMNTEAFF. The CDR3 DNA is TGCAGTGCTAGAGATCCCCGGACCGGTATGAACACTGAAGCTTTCTTT.

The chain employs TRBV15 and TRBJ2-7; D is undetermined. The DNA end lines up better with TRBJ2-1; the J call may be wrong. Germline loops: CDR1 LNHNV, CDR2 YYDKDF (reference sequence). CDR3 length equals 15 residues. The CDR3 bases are TGTGCCACCAGCAGATCGCGACCCAGCTCCTACGAGCAGTTCTTC. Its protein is CATSRSRPSSYEQFF.

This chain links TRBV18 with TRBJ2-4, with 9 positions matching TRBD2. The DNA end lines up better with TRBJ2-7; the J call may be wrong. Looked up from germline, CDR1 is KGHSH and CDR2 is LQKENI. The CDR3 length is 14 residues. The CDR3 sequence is CASSNSGGLHEQYF. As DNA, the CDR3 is TGTGCCAGCTCAAATAGCGGGGGACTTCACGAGCAGTACTTC.

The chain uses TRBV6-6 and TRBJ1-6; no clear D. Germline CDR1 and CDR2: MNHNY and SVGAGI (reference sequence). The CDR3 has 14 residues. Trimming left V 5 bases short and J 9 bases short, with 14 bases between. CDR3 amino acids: CASSGRRAGSPLHF. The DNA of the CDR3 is TGTGCCAGCAGTGGGAGGCGGGCGGGTTCACCCCTCCACTTT.

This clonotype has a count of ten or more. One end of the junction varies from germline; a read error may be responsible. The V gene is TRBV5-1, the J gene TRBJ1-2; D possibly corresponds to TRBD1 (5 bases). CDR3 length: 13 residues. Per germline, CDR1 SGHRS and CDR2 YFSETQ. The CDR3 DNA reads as TGTGCCAGCAGCTTGGGACTTCTCTATGGCTACACCTTC. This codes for CASSLGLLYGYTF.

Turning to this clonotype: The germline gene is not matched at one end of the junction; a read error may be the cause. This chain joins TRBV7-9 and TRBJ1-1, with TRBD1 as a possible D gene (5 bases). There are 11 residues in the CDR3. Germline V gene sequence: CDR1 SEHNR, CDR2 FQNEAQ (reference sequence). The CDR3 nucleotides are TGTGCCGGCAGCCTGGATGGGGGAGCTTTCTTT. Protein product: CAGSLDGGAFF.

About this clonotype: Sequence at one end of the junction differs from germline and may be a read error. The CDR3 reads CAISETAWGYNEQFF. The CDR3 nucleotides read TGTGCTATCAGTGAAACAGCCTGGGGTTACAATGAGCAGTTCTTC. The J gene is TRBJ2-1, the V gene TRBV10-3; D ambiguous. In germline, CDR1 is ENHRY, CDR2 SYGVKD. The CDR3 runs to 15 residues.

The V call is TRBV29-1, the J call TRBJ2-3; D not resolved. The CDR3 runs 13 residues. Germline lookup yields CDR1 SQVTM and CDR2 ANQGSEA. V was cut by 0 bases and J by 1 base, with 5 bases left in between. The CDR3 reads CSVEDLGTDTQYF. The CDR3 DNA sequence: TGCAGCGTTGAAGATCTCGGCACAGATACGCAGTATTTT.

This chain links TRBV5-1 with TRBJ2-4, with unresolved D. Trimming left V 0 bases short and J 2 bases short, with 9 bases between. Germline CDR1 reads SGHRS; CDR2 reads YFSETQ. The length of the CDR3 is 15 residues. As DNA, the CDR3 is TGCGCCAGCAGCTTGGATCTGATGACCAAAAACATTCAGTACTTC. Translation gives CASSLDLMTKNIQYF.

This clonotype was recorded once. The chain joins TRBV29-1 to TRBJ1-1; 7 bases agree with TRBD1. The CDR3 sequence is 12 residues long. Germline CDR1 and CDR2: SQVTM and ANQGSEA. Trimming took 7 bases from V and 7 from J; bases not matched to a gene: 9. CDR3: CSAWTGTGEAFF. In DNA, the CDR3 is TGCAGCGCCTGGACAGGAACAGGTGAAGCTTTCTTT.

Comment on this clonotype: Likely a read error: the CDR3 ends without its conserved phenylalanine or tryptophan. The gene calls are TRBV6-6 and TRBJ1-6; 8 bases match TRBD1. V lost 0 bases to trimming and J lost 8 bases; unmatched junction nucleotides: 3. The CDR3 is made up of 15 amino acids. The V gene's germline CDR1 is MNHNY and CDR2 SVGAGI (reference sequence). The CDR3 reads CASSYSGQADSPLHC. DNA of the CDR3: TGTGCCAGCAGTTACTCGGGACAGGCAGATTCACCCCTCCACTGT.

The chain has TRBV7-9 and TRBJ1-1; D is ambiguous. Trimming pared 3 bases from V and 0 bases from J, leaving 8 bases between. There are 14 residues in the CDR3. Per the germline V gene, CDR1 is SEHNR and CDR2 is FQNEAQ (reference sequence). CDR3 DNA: TGTGCCAGCAGCTTGTTCGACATGAACACTGAAGCTTTCTTT. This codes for CASSLFDMNTEAFF.

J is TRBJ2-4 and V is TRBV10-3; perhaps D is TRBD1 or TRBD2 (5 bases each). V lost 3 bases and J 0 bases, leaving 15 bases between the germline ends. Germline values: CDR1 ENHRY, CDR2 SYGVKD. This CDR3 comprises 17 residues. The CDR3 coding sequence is TGTGCCATCAGTGAAGGGGACGGGCCTGTAGCCAAAAACATTCAGTACTTC. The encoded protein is CAISEGDGPVAKNIQYF.